This record concerns one TCR beta chain sequence. What it binds is not known. The source of the sample is a study of cytotoxic CD8 clonotypes in ibrutinib-treated CLL. Study at large: The subjects consisted of about a dozen relapsed/refractory and 15 treatment-naive individuals, with some 18 IGHV unmutated. Responses: about 25 partial, 2 complete; after median roughly 68 months, about 15 stayed remitted, around twelve progressed.

Depth targeted 1 in 200,000 to 1 in 1 million T cells, averaging roughly 9.3x coverage per clonotype. Assay used: immunoSEQ multiplex PCR; TCRdb lists only in-frame clones, some missing. The sample has some 200,000 clones, about three quarters seen once. The CDR3 extends over 15 amino acids. V lost 7 bases and J lost 0, with 10 bases in between. Germline assignment: CDR1 SGHTA and CDR2 FQGTGA. Study-wide results and limits: Sustained-remission and progressing patients had unequal sampling times.

The V and J genes are TRBV7-3 and TRBJ2-6; D call uncertain. The sequencing used PBMCs, collected after 12 months of ibrutinib treatment. This TCR came from a human donor with chronic lymphocytic leukemia. The CDR3 reads CASTPQSSGANVLTF. DNA of the CDR3: TGTGCCAGCACCCCCCAGTCCTCTGGGGCCAACGTCCTGACTTTC.